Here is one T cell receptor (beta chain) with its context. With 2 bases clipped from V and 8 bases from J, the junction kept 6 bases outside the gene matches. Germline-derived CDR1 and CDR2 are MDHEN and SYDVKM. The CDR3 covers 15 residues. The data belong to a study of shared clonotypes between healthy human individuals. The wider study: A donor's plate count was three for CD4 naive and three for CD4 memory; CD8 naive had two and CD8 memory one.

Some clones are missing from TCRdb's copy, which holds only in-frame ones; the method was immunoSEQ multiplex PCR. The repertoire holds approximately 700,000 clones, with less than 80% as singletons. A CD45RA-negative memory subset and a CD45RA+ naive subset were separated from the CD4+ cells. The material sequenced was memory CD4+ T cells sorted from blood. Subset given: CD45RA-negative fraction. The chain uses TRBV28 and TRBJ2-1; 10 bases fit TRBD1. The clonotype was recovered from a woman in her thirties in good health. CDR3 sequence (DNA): TGTGCCAGCAGTTTAAGACAGGGGGCGATCGATGAGCAGTTCTTC. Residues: CASSLRQGAIDEQFF.